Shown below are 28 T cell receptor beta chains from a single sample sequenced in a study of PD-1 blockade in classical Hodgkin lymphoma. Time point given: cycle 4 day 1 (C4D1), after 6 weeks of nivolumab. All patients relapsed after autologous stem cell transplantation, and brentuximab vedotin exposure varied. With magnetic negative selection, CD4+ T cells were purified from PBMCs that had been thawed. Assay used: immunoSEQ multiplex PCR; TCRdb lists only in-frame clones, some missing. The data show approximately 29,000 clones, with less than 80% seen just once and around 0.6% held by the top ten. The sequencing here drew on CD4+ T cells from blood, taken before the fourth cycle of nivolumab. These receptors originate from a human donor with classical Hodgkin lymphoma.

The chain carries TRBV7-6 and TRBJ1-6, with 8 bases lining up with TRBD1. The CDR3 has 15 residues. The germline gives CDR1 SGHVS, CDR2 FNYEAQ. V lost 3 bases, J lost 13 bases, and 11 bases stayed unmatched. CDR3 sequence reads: CASSLAAGTGHPLHF. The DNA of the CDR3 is TGTGCCAGCAGCTTGGCCGCCGGGACAGGCCATCCCCTCCACTTT.

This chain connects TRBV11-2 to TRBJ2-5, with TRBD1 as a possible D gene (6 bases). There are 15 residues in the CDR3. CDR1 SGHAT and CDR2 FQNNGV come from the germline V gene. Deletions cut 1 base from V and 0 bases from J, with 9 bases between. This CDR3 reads CASSLAGQHQETQYF. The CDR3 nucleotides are TGTGCCAGCAGCTTAGCGGGACAACACCAAGAGACCCAGTACTTC.

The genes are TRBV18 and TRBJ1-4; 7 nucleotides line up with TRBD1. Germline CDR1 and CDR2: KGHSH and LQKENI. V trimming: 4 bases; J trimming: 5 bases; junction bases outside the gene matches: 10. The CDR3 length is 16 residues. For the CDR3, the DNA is TGTGCCAGCTCACGACTCGGGACAGACAAAAATGAAAAACTGTTTTTT. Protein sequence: CASSRLGTDKNEKLFF.

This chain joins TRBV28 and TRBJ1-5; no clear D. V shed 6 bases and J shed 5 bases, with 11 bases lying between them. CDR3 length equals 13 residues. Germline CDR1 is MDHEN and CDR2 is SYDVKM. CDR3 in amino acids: CASSDDGDQPQHF. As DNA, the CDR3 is TGTGCCAGCAGCGATGACGGTGATCAGCCCCAGCATTTT.

The CDR3 nucleotides read TGCGCCAGCAGCTTGGGGCAGGGGTCCTACAATGAGCAGTTCTTC. It codes for CASSLGQGSYNEQFF. V and J are TRBV5-1 and TRBJ2-1, with D perhaps TRBD1 (6 bases). The CDR3 is made up of 15 amino acids. CDR1 is SGHRS and CDR2 is YFSETQ in the germline V gene. V was cut by 0 bases and J by 1 base, with 8 bases left in between.

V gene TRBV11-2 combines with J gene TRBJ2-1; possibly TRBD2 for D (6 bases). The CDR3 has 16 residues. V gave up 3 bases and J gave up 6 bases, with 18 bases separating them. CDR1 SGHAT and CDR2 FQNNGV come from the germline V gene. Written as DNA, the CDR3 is TGTGCCAGCAGCTTCCCCCGGGACTCAAACTTCAATGAGCAGTTCTTC. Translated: CASSFPRDSNFNEQFF. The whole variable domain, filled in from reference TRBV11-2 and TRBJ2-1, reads EAGVAQSPRYKIIEKRQSVAFWCNPISGHATLYWYQQILGQGPKLLIQFQNNGVVDDSQLPKDRFSAERLKGVDSTLKIQPAKLEDSAVYLCASSFPRDSNFNEQFFGPGTRLTVL.

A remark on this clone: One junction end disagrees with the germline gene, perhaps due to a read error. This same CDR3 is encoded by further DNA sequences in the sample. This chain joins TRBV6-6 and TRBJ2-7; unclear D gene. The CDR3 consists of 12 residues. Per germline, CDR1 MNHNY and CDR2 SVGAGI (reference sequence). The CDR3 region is CASSYRAYEQYF. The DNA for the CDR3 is TGTGCTAGCAGTTACCGGGCTTACGAGCAGTACTTC.

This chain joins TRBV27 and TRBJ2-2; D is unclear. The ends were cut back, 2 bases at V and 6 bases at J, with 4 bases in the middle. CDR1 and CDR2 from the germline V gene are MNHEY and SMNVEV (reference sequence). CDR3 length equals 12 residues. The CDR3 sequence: CASSLVAGELFF. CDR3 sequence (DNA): TGTGCCAGCAGTTTAGTCGCCGGGGAGCTGTTTTTT.

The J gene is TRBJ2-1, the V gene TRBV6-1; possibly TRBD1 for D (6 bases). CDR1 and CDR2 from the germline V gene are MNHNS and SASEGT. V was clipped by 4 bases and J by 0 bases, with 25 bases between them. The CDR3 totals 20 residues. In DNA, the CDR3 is TGTGCCAGCAGTGTCAATATAGGGGCTGGTGGGGGCCGCTCCTACAATGAGCAGTTCTTC. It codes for CASSVNIGAGGGRSYNEQFF.

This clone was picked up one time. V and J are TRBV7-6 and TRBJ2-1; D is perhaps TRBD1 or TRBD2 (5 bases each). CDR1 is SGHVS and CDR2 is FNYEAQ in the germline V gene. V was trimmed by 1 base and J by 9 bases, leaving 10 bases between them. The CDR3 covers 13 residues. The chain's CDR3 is CASSLVHGAEQFF. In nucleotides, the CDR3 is TGTGCCAGCAGCTTAGTGCACGGGGCTGAGCAGTTCTTC.

CDR3 protein: CASSLSRAGNTIYF. The CDR3 DNA reads TGCGCCAGCAGCTTGTCCAGGGCTGGAAACACCATATATTTT. The V and J genes are TRBV5-1 and TRBJ1-3, with D maybe TRBD1 (5 bases). Between the trimmed V and J ends, which lost 1 base and 2 bases, there was a span of 7 bases. The CDR3 runs to 14 residues. The germline V gene has CDR1 SGHRS and CDR2 YFSETQ. The full variable domain, with the rest looked up from reference TRBV5-1 and TRBJ1-3, is KAGVTQTPRYLIKTRGQQVTLSCSPISGHRSVSWYQQTPGQGLQFLFEYFSETQRNKGNFPGRFSGRQFSNSRSEMNVSTLELGDSALYLCASSLSRAGNTIYFGEGSWLTVV.

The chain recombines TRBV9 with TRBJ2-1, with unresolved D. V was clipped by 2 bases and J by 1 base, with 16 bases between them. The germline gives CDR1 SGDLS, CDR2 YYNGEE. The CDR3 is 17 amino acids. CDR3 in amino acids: CASSVDPSPLSYNEQFF. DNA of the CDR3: TGTGCCAGCAGCGTTGACCCAAGTCCCCTATCCTACAATGAGCAGTTCTTC. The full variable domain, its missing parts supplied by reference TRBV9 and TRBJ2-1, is DSGVTQTPKHLITATGQRVTLRCSPRSGDLSVYWYQQSLDQGLQFLIQYYNGEERAKGNILERFSAQQFPDLHSELNLSSLELGDSALYFCASSVDPSPLSYNEQFFGPGTRLTVL.

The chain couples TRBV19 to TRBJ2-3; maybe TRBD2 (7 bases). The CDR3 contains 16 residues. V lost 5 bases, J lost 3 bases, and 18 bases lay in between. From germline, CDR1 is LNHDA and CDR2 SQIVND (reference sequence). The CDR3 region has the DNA TGTGCCAGTAGTCGGAAGGGGAAGGGGGGGACAGATACGCAGTATTTT. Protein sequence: CASSRKGKGGTDTQYF.

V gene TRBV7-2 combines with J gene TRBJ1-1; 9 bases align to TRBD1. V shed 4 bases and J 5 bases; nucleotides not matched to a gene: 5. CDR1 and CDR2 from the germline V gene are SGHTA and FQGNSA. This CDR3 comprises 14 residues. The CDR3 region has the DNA TGTGCCAGCAGCTCCGGGACAGGGAGAACTGAAGCTTTCTTT. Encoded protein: CASSSGTGRTEAFF. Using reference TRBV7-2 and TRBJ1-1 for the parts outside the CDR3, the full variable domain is GAGVSQSPSNKVTEKGKDVELRCDPISGHTALYWYRQSLGQGLEFLIYFQGNSAPDKSGLPSDRFSAERTGGSVSTLTIQRTQQEDSAVYLCASSSGTGRTEAFFGQGTRLTVV.

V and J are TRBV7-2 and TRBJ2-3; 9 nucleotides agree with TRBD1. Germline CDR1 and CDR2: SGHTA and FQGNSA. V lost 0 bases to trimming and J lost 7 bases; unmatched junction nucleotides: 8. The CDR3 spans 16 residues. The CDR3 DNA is TGTGCCAGCAGCTTAGCGCCCGGACAGGGGAGAAATACGCAGTATTTT. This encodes CASSLAPGQGRNTQYF.

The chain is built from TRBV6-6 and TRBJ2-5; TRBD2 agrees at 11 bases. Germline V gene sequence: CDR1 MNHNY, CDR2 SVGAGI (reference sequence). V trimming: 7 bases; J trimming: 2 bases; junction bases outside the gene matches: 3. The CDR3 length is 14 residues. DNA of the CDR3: TGTGCCAGCACTTTAGCGGGAGGGCAAGAGACCCAGTACTTC. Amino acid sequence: CASTLAGGQETQYF.

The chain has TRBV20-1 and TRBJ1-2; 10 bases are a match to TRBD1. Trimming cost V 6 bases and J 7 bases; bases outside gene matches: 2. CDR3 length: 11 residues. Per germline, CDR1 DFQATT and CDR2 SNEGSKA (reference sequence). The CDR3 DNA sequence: TGCAGTGCGGGGACAGGGGCTGGCTACACCTTC. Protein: CSAGTGAGYTF.

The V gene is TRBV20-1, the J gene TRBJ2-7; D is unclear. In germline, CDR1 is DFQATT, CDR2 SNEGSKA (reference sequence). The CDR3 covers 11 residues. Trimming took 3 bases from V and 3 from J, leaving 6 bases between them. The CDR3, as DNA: TGCAGTGCTAGCTGGCGCTACGAGCAGTACTTC. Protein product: CSASWRYEQYF.

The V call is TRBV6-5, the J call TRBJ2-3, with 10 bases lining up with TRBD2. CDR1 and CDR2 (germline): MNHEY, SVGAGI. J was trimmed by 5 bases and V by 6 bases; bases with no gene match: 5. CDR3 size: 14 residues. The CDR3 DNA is TGTGCCAGCAGAAGCGGGGGGGCGGGAGATACGCAGTATTTT. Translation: CASRSGGAGDTQYF.

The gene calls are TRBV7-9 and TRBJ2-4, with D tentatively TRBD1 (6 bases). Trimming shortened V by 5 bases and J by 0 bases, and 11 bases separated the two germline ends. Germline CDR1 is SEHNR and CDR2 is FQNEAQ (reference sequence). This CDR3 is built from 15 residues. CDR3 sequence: CASSPRQVAKNIQYF. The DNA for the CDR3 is TGTGCCAGCAGCCCTAGACAGGTAGCCAAAAACATTCAGTACTTC.

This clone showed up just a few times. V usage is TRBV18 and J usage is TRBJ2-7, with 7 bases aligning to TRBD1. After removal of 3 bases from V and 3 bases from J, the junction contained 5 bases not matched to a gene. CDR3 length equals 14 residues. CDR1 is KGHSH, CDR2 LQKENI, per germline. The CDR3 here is CASSPEGARYEQYF. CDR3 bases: TGTGCCAGCTCACCCGAGGGGGCGCGCTACGAGCAGTACTTC.

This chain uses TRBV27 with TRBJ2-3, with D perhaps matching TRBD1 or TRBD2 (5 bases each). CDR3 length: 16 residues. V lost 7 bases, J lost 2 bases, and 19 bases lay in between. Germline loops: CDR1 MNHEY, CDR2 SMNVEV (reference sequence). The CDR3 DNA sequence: TGTGCCAGCAACCGGAGGACGCCAGGGACCACAGATACGCAGTATTTT. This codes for CASNRRTPGTTDTQYF.

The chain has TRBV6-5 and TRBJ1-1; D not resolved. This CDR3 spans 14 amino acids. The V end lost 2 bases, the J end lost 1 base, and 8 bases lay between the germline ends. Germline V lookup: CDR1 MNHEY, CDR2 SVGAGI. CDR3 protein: CASSYAPWNTEAFF. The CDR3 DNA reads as TGTGCCAGCAGTTACGCCCCTTGGAACACTGAAGCTTTCTTT.

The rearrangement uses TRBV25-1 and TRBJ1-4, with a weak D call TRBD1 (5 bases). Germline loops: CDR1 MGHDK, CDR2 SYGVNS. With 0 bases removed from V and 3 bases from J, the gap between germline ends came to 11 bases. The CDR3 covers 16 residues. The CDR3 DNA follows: TGTGCCAGCAGTGAATACGGGGCCCGCCCTAATGAAAAACTGTTTTTT. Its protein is CASSEYGARPNEKLFF.

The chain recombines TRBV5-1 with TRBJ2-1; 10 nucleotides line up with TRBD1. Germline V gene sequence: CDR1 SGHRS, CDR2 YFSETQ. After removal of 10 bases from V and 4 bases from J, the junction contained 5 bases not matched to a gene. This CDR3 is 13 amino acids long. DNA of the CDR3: TGCGCCGGAGGGACAGGGGATTACAATGAGCAGTTCTTC. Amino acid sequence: CAGGTGDYNEQFF.

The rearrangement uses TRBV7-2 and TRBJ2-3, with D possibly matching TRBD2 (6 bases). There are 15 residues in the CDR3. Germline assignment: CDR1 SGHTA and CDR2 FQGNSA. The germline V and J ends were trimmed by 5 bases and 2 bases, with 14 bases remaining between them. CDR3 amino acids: CASSASGTDTDTQYF. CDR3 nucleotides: TGTGCCAGCAGCGCGTCCGGGACTGACACAGATACGCAGTATTTT.

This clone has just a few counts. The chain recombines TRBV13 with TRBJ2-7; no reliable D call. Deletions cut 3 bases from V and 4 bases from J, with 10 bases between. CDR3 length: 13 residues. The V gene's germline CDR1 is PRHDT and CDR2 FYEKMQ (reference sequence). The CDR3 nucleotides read TGTGCCAGCAGCTTTGTAGGTACATACGAGCAGTACTTC. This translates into CASSFVGTYEQYF.

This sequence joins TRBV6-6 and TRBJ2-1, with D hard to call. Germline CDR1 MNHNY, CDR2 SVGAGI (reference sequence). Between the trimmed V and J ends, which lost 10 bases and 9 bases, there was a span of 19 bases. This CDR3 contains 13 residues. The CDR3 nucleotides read TGTGCCACCCAGACCCCACCAATGAGTGAGCAGTTCTTC. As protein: CATQTPPMSEQFF.